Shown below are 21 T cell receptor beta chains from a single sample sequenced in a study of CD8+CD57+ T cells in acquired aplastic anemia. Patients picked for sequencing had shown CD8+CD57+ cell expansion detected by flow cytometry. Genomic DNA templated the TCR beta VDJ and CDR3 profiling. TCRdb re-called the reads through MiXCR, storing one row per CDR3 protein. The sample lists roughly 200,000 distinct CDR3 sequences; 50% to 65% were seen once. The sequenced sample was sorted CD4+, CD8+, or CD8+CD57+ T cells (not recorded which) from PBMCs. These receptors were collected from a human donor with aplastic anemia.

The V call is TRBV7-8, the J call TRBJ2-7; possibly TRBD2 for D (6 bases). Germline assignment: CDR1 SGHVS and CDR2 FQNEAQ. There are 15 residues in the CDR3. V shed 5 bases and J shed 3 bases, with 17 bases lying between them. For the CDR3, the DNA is TGTGCCAGCAGCCAGCGGGCCTTACCTGGCTACGAGCAGTACTTC. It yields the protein CASSQRALPGYEQYF.

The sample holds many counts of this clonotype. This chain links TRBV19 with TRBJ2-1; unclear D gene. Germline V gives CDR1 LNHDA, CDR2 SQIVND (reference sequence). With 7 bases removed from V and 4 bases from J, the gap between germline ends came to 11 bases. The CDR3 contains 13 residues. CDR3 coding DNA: TGTGCCAGTACGACGACAACTTACAATGAGCAGTTCTTC. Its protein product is CASTTTTYNEQFF.

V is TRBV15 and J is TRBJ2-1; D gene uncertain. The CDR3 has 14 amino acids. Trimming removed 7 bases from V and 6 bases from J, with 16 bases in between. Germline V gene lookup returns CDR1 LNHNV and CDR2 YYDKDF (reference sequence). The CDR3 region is CATKEQPLVNEQFF. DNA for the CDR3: TGTGCCACCAAGGAGCAACCCCTCGTCAATGAGCAGTTCTTC. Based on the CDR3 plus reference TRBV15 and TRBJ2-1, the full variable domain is DAMVIQNPRYQVTQFGKPVTLSCSQTLNHNVMYWYQQKSSQAPKLLFHYYDKDFNNEADTPDNFQSRRPNTSFCFLDIRSPGLGDTAMYLCATKEQPLVNEQFFGPGTRLTVL.

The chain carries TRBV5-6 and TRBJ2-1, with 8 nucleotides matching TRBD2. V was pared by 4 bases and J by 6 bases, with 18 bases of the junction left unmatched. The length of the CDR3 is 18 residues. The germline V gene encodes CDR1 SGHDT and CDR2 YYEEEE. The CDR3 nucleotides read TGTGCCAGCAGCCGCAGAATTTCCGGGACTAGGATCGGCAATGAGCAGTTCTTC. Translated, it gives CASSRRISGTRIGNEQFF.

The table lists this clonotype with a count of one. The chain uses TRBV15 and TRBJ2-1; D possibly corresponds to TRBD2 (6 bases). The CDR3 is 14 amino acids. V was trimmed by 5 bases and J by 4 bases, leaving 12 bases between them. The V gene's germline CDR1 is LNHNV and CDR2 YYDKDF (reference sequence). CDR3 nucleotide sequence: TGTGCCACCAGCCCCCGGGACTCTTACAATGAGCAGTTCTTC. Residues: CATSPRDSYNEQFF.

The CDR3 DNA reads as TGTGCCTGGGCCCTACCGGGGGTAGGCTACGAGCAGTACTTC. Translating it yields CAWALPGVGYEQYF. This rearrangement joins TRBV5-6 to TRBJ2-7; perhaps TRBD2 as D (6 bases). The V and J ends lost 10 bases and 3 bases respectively, with 20 bases between them. Germline values: CDR1 SGHDT, CDR2 YYEEEE. The CDR3 extends over 14 amino acids. The full variable domain, with the rest looked up from reference TRBV5-6 and TRBJ2-7, is DAGVTQSPTHLIKTRGQQVTLRCSPKSGHDTVSWYQQALGQGPQFIFQYYEEEERQRGNFPDRFSGHQFPNYSSELNVNALLLGDSALYLCAWALPGVGYEQYFGPGTRLTVT.

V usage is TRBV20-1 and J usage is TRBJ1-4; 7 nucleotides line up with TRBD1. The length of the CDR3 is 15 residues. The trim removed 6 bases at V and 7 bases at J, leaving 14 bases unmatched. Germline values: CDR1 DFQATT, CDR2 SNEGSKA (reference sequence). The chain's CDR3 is CSATRGGTDLEKLFF. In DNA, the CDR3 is TGCAGTGCCACTCGAGGCGGGACAGACCTTGAAAAACTGTTTTTT.

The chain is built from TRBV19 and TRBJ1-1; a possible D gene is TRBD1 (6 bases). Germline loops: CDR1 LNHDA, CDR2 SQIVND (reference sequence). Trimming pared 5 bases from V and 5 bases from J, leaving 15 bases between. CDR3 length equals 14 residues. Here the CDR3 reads CASSWAGARTEAFF. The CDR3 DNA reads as TGTGCCAGTAGTTGGGCAGGGGCGAGGACTGAAGCTTTCTTT. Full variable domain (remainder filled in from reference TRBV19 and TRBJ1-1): DGGITQSPKYLFRKEGQNVTLSCEQNLNHDAMYWYRQDPGQGLRLIYYSQIVNDFQKGDIAEGYSVSREKKESFPLTVTSAQKNPTAFYLCASSWAGARTEAFFGQGTRLTVV.

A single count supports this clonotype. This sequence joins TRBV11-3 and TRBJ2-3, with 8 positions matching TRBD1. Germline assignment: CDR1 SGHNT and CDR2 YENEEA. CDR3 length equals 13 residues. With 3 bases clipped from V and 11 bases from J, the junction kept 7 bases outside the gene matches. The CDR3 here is CASSLTGEDEQYF. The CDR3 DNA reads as TGTGCCAGCAGCTTGACAGGGGAGGATGAGCAGTATTTT.

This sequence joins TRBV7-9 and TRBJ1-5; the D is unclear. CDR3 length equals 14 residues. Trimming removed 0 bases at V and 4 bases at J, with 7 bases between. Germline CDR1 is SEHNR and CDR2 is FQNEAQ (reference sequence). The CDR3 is CASSLAGRNQPQHF. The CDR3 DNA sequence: TGTGCCAGCAGCTTAGCCGGAAGGAATCAGCCCCAGCATTTT.

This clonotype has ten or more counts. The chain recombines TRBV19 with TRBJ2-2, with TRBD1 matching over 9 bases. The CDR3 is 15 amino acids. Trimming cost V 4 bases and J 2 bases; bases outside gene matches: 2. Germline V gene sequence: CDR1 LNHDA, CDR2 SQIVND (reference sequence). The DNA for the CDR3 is TGTGCCAGTAGTAGGGACAGGGAAAACACCGGGGAGCTGTTTTTT. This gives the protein CASSRDRENTGELFF.

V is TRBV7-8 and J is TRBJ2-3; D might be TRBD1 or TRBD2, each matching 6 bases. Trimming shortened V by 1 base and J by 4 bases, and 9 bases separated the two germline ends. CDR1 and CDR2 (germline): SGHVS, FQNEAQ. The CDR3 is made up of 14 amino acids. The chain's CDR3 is CASSLEGGPDTQYF. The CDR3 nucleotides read TGTGCCAGCAGCTTAGAGGGGGGTCCAGATACGCAGTATTTT.

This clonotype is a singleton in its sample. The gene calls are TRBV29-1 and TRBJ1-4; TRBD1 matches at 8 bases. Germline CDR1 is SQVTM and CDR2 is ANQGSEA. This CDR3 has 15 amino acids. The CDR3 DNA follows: TGCAGTGCTAGCTTGAGGCAGGGGGCTAGGGAAAAACTGTTTTTT. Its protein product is CSASLRQGAREKLFF.

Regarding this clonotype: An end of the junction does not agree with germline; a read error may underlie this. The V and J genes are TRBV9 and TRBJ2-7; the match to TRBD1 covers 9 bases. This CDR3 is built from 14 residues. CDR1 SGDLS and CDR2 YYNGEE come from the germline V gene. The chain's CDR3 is CASSENRGQNEQYF. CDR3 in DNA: TGCGCCAGCAGTGAAAACAGGGGGCAGAACGAGCAGTACTTC. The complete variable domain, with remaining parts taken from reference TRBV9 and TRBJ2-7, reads DSGVTQTPKHLITATGQRVTLRCSPRSGDLSVYWYQQSLDQGLQFLIQYYNGEERAKGNILERFSAQQFPDLHSELNLSSLELGDSALYFCASSENRGQNEQYFGPGTRLTVT.

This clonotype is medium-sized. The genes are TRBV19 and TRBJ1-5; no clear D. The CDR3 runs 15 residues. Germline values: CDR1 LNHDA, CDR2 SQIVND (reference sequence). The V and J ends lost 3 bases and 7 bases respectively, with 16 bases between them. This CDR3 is CASSMRRQWGQPQHF. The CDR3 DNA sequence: TGTGCCAGTAGTATGAGGAGACAATGGGGACAGCCCCAGCATTTT.

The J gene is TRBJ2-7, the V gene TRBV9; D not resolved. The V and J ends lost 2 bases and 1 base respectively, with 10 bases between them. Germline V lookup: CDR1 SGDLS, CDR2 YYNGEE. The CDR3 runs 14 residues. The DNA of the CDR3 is TGTGCCAGCAGCGTGGGGTCTTATTCCTACGAGCAGTACTTC. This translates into CASSVGSYSYEQYF.

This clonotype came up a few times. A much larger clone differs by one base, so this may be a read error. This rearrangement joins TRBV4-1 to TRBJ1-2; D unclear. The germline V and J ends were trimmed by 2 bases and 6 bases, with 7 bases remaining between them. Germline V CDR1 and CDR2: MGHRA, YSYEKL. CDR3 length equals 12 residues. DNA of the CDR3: TGCGCCAGCAGCCAAAGTGGAGATGGCTACACCTTC. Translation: CASSQSGDGYTF.

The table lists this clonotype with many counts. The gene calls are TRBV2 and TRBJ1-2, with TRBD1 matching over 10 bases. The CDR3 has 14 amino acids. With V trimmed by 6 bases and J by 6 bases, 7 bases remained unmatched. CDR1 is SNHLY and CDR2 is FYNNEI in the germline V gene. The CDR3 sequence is CASRPGQGMNGYTF. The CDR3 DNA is TGTGCCAGCAGACCGGGACAGGGGATGAATGGCTACACCTTC.

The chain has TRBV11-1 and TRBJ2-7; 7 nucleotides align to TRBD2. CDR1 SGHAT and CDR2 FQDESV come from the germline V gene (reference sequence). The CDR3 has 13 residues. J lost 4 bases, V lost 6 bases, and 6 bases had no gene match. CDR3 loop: CASRTSASYEQYF. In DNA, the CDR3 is TGTGCCAGCAGAACTAGCGCGTCGTACGAGCAGTACTTC.

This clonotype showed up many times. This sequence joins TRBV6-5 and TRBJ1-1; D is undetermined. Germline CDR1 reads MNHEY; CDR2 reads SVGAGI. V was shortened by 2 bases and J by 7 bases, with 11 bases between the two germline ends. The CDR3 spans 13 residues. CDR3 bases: TGTGCCAGCAGTTACGCGGAAAGATGTGAAGCTTTCTTT. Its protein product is CASSYAERCEAFF.

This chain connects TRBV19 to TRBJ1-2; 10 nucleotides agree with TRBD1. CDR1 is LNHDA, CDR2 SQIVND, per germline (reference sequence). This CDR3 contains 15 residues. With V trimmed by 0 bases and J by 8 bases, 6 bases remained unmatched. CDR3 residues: CASSIDLETGGGYTF. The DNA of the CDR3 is TGTGCCAGTAGTATAGATCTTGAGACAGGGGGCGGCTACACCTTC.